A selection of T cell receptor beta chains follows, all from one sample in a study of CD8 T cells in ankylosing spondylitis. One entry per CDR3 protein results from TCRdb running MiXCR on the 5' RACE reads. The data show 200,000 to 300,000 distinct CDR3 sequences, 20% to 30% seen once. The sequencing input was blood, either unsorted or a sorted T cell fraction (not recorded which). Every receptor here comes from a male donor with ankylosing spondylitis or in good health (not recorded which). CDR3s include the opening cysteine and the closing phenylalanine or tryptophan. A D gene is named only where the DNA matches it firmly. Only part of the rows carry a size: once, few, many, or a class if the clone is expanded.

J	V	D	size	CDR3	DNA
TRBJ2-7	TRBV20-1	TRBD2	NA	CSARWGGGSYEQYF	TGCAGTGCTAGGTGGGGCGGGGGGTCCTACGAGCAGTACTTC
TRBJ2-7	TRBV20-1	NA	many	CSARVAPRDRGEQYF	TGCAGTGCTAGAGTCGCCCCGAGGGATAGGGGCGAGCAGTACTTC
TRBJ2-1	TRBV18	NA	NA	CASSLSIRYNEQFF	TGTGCCAGCTCACTATCGATTCGGTACAATGAGCAGTTCTTC
TRBJ2-5	TRBV9	TRBD1	NA	CASSVGGTGRGETQYF	TGTGCCAGCAGCGTAGGCGGGACAGGGCGTGGGGAGACCCAGTACTTC
TRBJ2-5	TRBV12-3/TRBV12-4	TRBD1	many	CASRRQGTGGETQYF	TGTGCCAGCAGGCGACAGGGTACGGGCGGGGAGACCCAGTACTTC
TRBJ2-5	TRBV12-3/TRBV12-4	NA	many	CASSFSGQETQYF	TGTGCCAGCAGTTTCTCCGGGCAAGAGACCCAGTACTTC
TRBJ2-3	TRBV29-1	TRBD2	NA	CSVRRRGGTDTQYF	TGCAGCGTTAGGCGGCGGGGGGGCACCGATACGCAGTATTTT
TRBJ2-7	TRBV20-1	NA	many	CSARVFGGAGYEQYF	TGCAGTGCTAGAGTCTTTGGGGGGGCGGGCTACGAGCAGTACTTC
TRBJ2-1	TRBV20-1	NA	few	CSARTGIDEQFF	TGCAGTGCTAGAACCGGGATCGATGAGCAGTTCTTC
TRBJ1-1	TRBV12-3/TRBV12-4	NA	many	CASSFRNGEAFF	TGTGCCAGCAGTTTTCGTAACGGTGAAGCTTTCTTT
TRBJ1-5	TRBV12-3/TRBV12-4	NA	many	CASSPDGAGNQPQHF	TGTGCCAGCAGTCCCGATGGTGCAGGCAATCAGCCCCAGCATTTT
TRBJ2-1	TRBV2	TRBD1	many	CASSELPGTDPRNEQFF	TGTGCCAGCAGTGAACTTCCCGGGACAGATCCTAGGAATGAGCAGTTCTTC
TRBJ2-7	TRBV29-1	NA	NA	CSVGGISSYEQYF	TGCAGCGTTGGGGGCATCTCATCCTACGAGCAGTACTTC
TRBJ2-7	TRBV29-1	NA	many	CSVPGAGSYEQYF	TGCAGCGTCCCGGGGGCGGGTTCCTACGAGCAGTACTTC
TRBJ2-3	TRBV20-1	NA	NA	CSARDDLGAESTDTQYF	TGCAGTGCTAGAGATGACCTTGGAGCGGAGAGCACAGATACGCAGTATTTT
TRBJ1-2	TRBV12-3/TRBV12-4	NA	many	CASRSMGYGYTF	TGTGCCAGCAGGTCAATGGGCTATGGCTACACCTTC
TRBJ2-5	TRBV5-1	TRBD2	NA	CASSLSGSQETQYF	TGCGCCAGCAGCTTAAGCGGGAGCCAAGAGACCCAGTACTTC
TRBJ2-6	TRBV11-2	NA	few	CASSHRGASGANVLTF	TGTGCCAGCAGCCACCGGGGGGCCTCTGGGGCCAACGTCCTGACTTTC
TRBJ2-2	TRBV18	NA	many	CASSEGPFTGELFF	TGTGCCAGCTCAGAGGGACCCTTCACCGGGGAGCTGTTTTTT
TRBJ2-1	TRBV20-1	NA	NA	CSAEGLGHYNEQFF	TGCAGTGCTGAGGGGCTAGGCCACTACAATGAGCAGTTCTTC
TRBJ2-5	TRBV27	NA	NA	CASSSTGETQYF	TGTGCCAGCAGCTCGACAGGAGAGACCCAGTACTTC
TRBJ1-1	TRBV20-1	NA	many	CSARPPTMNTEAFF	TGCAGTGCTAGGCCACCAACCATGAACACTGAAGCTTTCTTT
TRBJ2-1	TRBV29-1	TRBD2	NA	CSVEEGRGGRIGEQFF	TGCAGCGTTGAAGAGGGGCGGGGGGGCCGCATAGGTGAGCAGTTCTTC
TRBJ2-4	TRBV3-1	NA	few	CASSQEQGFKYF	TGTGCCAGCAGCCAAGAACAGGGATTTAAGTACTTC
TRBJ2-7	TRBV5-1	NA	few	CASSSREAGWNEQYF	TGCGCCAGCAGCTCAAGGGAGGCGGGTTGGAACGAGCAGTACTTC
TRBJ1-4	TRBV29-1	NA	few	CSVEGRGEKLFF	TGCAGCGTTGAAGGACGCGGGGAAAAACTGTTTTTT
TRBJ2-2	TRBV6-5	NA	NA	CASSYSIRQNTGELFF	TGTGCCAGCAGTTACTCGATCCGCCAGAATACCGGGGAGCTGTTTTTT
TRBJ2-7	TRBV20-1	NA	many	CSASDGTSQYF	TGCAGTGCTAGCGACGGTACGAGCCAGTACTTC
TRBJ2-1	TRBV12-3/TRBV12-4	NA	NA	CASSSPGRTDNEQFF	TGTGCCAGCAGTTCCCCGGGACGTACAGACAATGAGCAGTTCTTC
TRBJ2-5	TRBV6-5	TRBD1	many	CASSYAIQQGAETQYF	TGTGCCAGCAGTTACGCAATTCAACAGGGGGCGGAGACCCAGTACTTC
TRBJ2-3	TRBV12-3/TRBV12-4	NA	once	CASVRGGNADTQYF	TGTGCCAGCGTTAGGGGGGGGAACGCAGATACGCAGTATTTT
TRBJ2-7	TRBV5-6	NA	few	CASSSTVEQYF	TGTGCCAGCAGCTCTACTGTTGAGCAGTACTTC
TRBJ1-1	TRBV18	NA	few	CASSPNQYTEAFF	TGTGCCAGCTCACCAAACCAATACACTGAAGCTTTCTTT
TRBJ2-5	TRBV29-1	NA	many	CSVLLGPDQETQYF	TGCAGCGTGCTTCTGGGGCCGGACCAAGAGACCCAGTACTTC
TRBJ1-6	TRBV2	NA	NA	CASRAWAANSPLHF	TGTGCCAGCAGGGCCTGGGCGGCTAATTCACCCCTCCACTTT
TRBJ2-3	TRBV5-1	TRBD2	many	CASSLAIRVSGDVTDTQYF	TGCGCCAGCAGCTTGGCCATCAGAGTGAGCGGGGACGTCACAGATACGCAGTATTTT
TRBJ2-3	TRBV6-2/TRBV6-3	NA	few	CASSVRSDTQYF	TGTGCCAGCAGCGTAAGATCTGATACGCAGTATTTT
TRBJ2-7	TRBV27	NA	many	CASSFTGTVVGEQYF	TGTGCCAGCAGTTTTACCGGGACGGTCGTGGGCGAGCAGTACTTC
TRBJ2-7	TRBV20-1	TRBD1	many	CSAPTLIFGTGAEQYF	TGCAGTGCTCCAACCTTGATATTCGGGACAGGGGCCGAGCAGTACTTC
TRBJ1-6	TRBV6-5	NA	many	CASSYSRDSPLHF	TGTGCCAGCAGTTACTCAAGAGATTCACCCCTCCACTTT
TRBJ1-2	TRBV15	NA	few	CATSRDGGYGYTF	TGTGCCACCAGCAGAGACGGAGGGTATGGCTACACCTTC
TRBJ1-1	TRBV20-1	NA	many	CSARVGAKNTEAFF	TGCAGTGCTAGAGTGGGGGCCAAGAACACTGAAGCTTTCTTT
TRBJ2-1	TRBV12-3/TRBV12-4	NA	few	CASTTLTRNEQFF	TGTGCCAGCACCACCCTTACCAGAAATGAGCAGTTCTTC
TRBJ2-3	TRBV20-1	NA	NA	CSARSETGDTQYF	TGCAGTGCTAGATCAGAGACTGGAGATACGCAGTATTTT
TRBJ2-3	TRBV5-1	TRBD2	few	CASSPTLAGGTDTQYF	TGCGCCAGCAGCCCCACCCTGGCGGGGGGCACAGATACGCAGTATTTT
TRBJ2-5	TRBV10-2	NA	many	CASRGRRGRETQYF	TGCGCCAGCAGGGGCCGGAGGGGTCGGGAGACCCAGTACTTC
TRBJ2-4	TRBV20-1	NA	NA	CSARVAGGAGAKNIQYF	TGCAGTGCTAGAGTCGCTGGGGGGGCAGGGGCCAAAAACATCCAGTACTTC
TRBJ2-7	TRBV12-3/TRBV12-4	NA	NA	CASSLAGGKSYEQYF	TGTGCCAGCAGTTTAGCTGGCGGCAAATCCTACGAGCAGTACTTC
TRBJ2-6	TRBV29-1	NA	few	CSVGRAEGSGANVLTF	TGCAGCGTTGGCCGGGCCGAGGGGTCTGGGGCCAACGTCCTGACTTTC
TRBJ1-4	TRBV12-3/TRBV12-4	TRBD1	many	CASSFSGGNEKLFF	TGTGCCAGCAGTTTCTCAGGGGGCAACGAAAAACTGTTTTTT